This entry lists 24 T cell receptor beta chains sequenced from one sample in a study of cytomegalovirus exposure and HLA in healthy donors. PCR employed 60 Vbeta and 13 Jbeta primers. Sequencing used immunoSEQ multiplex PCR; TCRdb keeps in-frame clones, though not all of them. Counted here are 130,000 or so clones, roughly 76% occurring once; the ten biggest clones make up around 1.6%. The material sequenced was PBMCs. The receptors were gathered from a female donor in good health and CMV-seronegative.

The CDR3 DNA reads as TGTGCCAGCTCACCTCCAGGGGCCCTTGTGAACACTGAAGCTTTCTTT. This gives the protein CASSPPGALVNTEAFF. J is TRBJ1-1 and V is TRBV18, with D maybe TRBD1 (6 bases). There are 16 residues in the CDR3. Germline-derived CDR1 and CDR2 are KGHSH and LQKENI. V dropped 3 bases and J dropped 0 bases, with 14 bases sitting between them.

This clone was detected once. The CDR3 protein is CAWNLRGETQYF. Written as DNA, the CDR3 is TGTGCCTGGAATCTTCGCGGAGAGACCCAGTACTTC. This chain links TRBV30 with TRBJ2-5; D remains unclear. The V gene's germline CDR1 is GTSNPN and CDR2 SVGIG (reference sequence). V lost 4 bases to trimming and J lost 4 bases, with 10 bases between them. This CDR3 contains 12 residues.

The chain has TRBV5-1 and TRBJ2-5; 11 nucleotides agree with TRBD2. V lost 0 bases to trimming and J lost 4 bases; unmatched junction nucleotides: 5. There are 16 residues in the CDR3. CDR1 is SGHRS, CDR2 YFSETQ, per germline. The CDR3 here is CASSLAPSGGLETQYF. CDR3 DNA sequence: TGCGCCAGCAGCTTGGCACCTAGCGGGGGGTTAGAGACCCAGTACTTC.

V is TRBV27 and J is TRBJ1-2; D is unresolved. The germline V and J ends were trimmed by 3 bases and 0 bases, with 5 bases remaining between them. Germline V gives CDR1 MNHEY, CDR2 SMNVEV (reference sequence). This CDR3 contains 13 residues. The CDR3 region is CASSFSSNYGYTF. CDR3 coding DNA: TGTGCCAGCAGTTTCAGTTCTAACTATGGCTACACCTTC.

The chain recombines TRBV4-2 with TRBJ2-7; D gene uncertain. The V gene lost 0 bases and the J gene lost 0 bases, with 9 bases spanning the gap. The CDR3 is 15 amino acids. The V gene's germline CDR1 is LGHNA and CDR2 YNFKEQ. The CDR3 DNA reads TGTGCCAGCAGCCAAGAGTTTGACACCTCCTACGAGCAGTACTTC. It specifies CASSQEFDTSYEQYF.

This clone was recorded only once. This CDR3 reads CASSPGTGAYEQYF. DNA for the CDR3: TGTGCCAGCAGCCCGGGGACAGGGGCCTACGAGCAGTACTTC. V is TRBV7-3 and J is TRBJ2-7, with 10 bases lining up with TRBD1. V was clipped by 5 bases and J by 2 bases; unmatched bases: 3. The CDR3 has 14 residues. Germline assignment: CDR1 SGHTA and CDR2 FQGTGA. Supplemented by reference TRBV7-3 and TRBJ2-7, the full variable domain reads GAGVSQTPSNKVTEKGKYVELRCDPISGHTALYWYRQSLGQGPEFLIYFQGTGAADDSGLPNDRFFAVRPEGSVSTLKIQRTERGDSAVYLCASSPGTGAYEQYFGPGTRLTVT.

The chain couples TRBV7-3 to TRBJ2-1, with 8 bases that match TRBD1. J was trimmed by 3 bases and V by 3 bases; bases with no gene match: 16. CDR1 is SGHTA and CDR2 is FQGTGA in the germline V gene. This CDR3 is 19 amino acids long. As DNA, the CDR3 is TGTGCCAGCAGCTTGGGGTACACCCTGGACAGGGCTAACTACAATGAGCAGTTCTTC. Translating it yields CASSLGYTLDRANYNEQFF. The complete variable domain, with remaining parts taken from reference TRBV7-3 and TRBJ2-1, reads GAGVSQTPSNKVTEKGKYVELRCDPISGHTALYWYRQSLGQGPEFLIYFQGTGAADDSGLPNDRFFAVRPEGSVSTLKIQRTERGDSAVYLCASSLGYTLDRANYNEQFFGPGTRLTVL.

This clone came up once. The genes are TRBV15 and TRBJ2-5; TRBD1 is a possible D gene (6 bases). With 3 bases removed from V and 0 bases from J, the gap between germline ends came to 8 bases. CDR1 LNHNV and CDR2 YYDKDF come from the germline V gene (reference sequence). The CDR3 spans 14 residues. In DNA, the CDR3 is TGTGCCACCAGCAGTTGGGACAACCAAGAGACCCAGTACTTC. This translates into CATSSWDNQETQYF.

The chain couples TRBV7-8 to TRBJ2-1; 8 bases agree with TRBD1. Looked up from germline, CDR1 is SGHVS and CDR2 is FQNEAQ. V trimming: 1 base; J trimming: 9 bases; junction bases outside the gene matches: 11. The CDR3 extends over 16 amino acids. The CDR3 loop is CASSLGQGWFGSEQFF. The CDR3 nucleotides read TGTGCCAGCAGCTTAGGACAGGGGTGGTTTGGTAGTGAGCAGTTCTTC.

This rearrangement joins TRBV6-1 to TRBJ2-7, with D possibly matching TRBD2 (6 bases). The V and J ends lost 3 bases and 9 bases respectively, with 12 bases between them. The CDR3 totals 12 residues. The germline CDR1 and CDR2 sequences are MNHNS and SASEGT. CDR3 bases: TGTGCCAGCAGTGACGGGGGATCAGTGCAGTACTTC. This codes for CASSDGGSVQYF.

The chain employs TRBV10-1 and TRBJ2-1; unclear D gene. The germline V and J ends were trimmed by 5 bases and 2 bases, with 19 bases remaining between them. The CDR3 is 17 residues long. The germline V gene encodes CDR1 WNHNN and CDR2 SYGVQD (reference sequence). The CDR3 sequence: CASSLRPKRLPYNEQFF. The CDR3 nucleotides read TGCGCCAGCAGTCTAAGACCGAAGCGACTCCCCTACAATGAGCAGTTCTTC.

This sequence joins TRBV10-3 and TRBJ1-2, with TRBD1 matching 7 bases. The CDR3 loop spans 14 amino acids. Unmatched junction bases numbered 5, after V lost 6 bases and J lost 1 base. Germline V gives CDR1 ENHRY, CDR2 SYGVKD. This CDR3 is CAIRSRDSNYGYTF. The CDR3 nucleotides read TGTGCCATCAGGTCCAGGGACAGTAACTATGGCTACACCTTC.

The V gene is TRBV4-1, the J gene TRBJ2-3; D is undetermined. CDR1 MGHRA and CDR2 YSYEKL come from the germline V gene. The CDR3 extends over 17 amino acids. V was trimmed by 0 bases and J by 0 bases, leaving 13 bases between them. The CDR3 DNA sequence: TGCGCCAGCAGCCAAGACGCCTACTTAACTAGCACAGATACGCAGTATTTT. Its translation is CASSQDAYLTSTDTQYF.

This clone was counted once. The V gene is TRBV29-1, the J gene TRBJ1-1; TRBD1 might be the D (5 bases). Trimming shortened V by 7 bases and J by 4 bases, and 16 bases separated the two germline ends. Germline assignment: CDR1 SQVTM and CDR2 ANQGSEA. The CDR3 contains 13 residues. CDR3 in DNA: TGCAGCGCCCCCCAGGGAAGGGGCACTGAAGCTTTCTTT. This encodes CSAPQGRGTEAFF.

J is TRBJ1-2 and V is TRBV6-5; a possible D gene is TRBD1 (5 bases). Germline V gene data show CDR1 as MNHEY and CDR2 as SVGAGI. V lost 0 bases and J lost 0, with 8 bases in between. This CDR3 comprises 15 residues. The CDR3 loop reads CASSYSRGANYGYTF. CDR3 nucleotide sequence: TGTGCCAGCAGTTACTCAAGGGGTGCTAACTATGGCTACACCTTC.

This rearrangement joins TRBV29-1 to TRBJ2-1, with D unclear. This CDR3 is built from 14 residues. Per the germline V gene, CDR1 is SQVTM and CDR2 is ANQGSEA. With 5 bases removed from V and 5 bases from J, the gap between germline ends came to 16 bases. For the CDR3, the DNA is TGCAGCGTTCTCCGGGTCTTACCGGACAATGAGCAGTTCTTC. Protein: CSVLRVLPDNEQFF.

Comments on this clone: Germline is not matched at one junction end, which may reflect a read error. For the CDR3, the DNA is TGTGCCAGCAATTACTCCGAGTTGACAGTGAACACTGAAGCTTTCTTT. It encodes CASNYSELTVNTEAFF. This sequence joins TRBV6-5 and TRBJ1-1, with D possibly being TRBD1 (5 bases). This CDR3 contains 16 residues. CDR1 and CDR2 from the germline V gene are MNHEY and SVGAGI.

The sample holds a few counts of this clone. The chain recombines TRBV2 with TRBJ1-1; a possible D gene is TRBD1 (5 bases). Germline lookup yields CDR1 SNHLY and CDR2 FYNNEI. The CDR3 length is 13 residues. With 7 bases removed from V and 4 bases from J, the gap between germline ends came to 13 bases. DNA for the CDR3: TGTGCCAGCATTGAGGGGCGGCCCACTGAAGCTTTCTTT. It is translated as CASIEGRPTEAFF.

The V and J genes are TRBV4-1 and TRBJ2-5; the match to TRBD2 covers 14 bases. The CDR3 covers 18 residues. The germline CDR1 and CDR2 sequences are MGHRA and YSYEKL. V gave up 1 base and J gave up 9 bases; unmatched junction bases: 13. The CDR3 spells CASSQVYGGATSGRAQYF. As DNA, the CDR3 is TGCGCCAGCAGCCAAGTTTATGGAGGGGCGACTAGCGGGAGGGCCCAGTACTTC.

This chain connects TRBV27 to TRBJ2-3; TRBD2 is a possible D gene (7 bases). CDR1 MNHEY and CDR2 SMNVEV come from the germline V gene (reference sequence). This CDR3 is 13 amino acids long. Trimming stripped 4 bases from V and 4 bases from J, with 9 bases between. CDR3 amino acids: CASSWGGADTQYF. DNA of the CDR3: TGTGCCAGCAGTTGGGGGGGCGCAGATACGCAGTATTTT.

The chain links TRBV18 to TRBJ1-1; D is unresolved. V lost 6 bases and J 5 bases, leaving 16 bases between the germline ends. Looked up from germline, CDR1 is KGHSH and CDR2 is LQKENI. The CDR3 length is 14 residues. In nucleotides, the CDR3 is TGTGCCAGCTCCGGGAAACACATCGGGACTGAAGCTTTCTTT. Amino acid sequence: CASSGKHIGTEAFF.

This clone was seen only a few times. Written as DNA, the CDR3 is TGTGCCAGCAGCCGATTACAGTCCACCGGGGAGCCCCAGCATTTT. This sequence encodes CASSRLQSTGEPQHF. The chain is built from TRBV6-5 and TRBJ1-5; D is unclear. The germline V gene encodes CDR1 MNHEY and CDR2 SVGAGI. CDR3 length equals 15 residues. Trimming pared 6 bases from V and 8 bases from J, leaving 20 bases between.

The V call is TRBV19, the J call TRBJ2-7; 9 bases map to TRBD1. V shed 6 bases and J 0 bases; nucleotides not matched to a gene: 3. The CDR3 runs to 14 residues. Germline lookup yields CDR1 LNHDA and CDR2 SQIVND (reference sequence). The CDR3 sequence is CASSGTGNSYEQYF. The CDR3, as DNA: TGTGCCAGTAGCGGGACAGGGAACTCCTACGAGCAGTACTTC.

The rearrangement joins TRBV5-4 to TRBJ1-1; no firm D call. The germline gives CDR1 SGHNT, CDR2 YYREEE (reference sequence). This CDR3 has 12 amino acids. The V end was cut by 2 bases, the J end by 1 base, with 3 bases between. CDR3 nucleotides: TGTGCCAGCAGCTTTAAGAACACTGAAGCTTTCTTT. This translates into CASSFKNTEAFF.